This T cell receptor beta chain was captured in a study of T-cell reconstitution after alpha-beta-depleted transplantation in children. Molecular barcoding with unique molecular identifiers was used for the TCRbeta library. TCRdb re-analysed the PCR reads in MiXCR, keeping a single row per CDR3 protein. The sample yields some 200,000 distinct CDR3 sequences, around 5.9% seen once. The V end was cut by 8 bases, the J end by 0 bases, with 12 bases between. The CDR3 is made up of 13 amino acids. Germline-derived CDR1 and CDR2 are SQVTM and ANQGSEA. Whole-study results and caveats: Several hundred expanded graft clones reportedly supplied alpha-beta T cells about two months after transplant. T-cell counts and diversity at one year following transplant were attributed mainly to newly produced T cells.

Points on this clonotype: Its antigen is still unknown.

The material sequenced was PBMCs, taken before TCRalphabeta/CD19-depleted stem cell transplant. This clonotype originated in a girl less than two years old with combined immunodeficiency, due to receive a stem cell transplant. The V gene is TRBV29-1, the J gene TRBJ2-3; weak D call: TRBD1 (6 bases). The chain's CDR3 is CSSTGPSTDTQYF. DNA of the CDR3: TGCAGCAGTACAGGGCCTAGCACAGATACGCAGTATTTT.